This T cell receptor (beta chain) is from a study of T cell responses to AZD1222 COVID-19 vaccine. Study-level points and caveats: Donors were chiefly white British, with a greater number of females, and clonal diversity was perhaps underestimated. There were repertoire samples only from the period after the peak T cell response. Reportedly, nearly half the spike-specific TCRs target unmutated variant regions. Regions 160-218 and 743-854 dominated among vaccine-associated CD4 TCRs spanning spike.

This CDR3 contains 14 residues. Germline trimming cut 10 bases from V and 4 bases from J; bases unmatched to any gene: 10. CDR1 is MNHNY and CDR2 is SVGAGI in the germline V gene (reference sequence). TCRdb keeps only in-frame clones here, not all; method: immunoSEQ multiplex PCR. This listing includes over 130,000 clones. About this clone itself: Its antigen is currently unknown.

This receptor was identified in an adult in good health. The sequenced sample consisted of peripheral blood. The chain is built from TRBV6-6 and TRBJ1-2, with TRBD1 identical over 9 bases. CDR3 in DNA: TGTGCCACCGGACAGGGGCGGGGGTCCTATGGCTACACCTTC. Its protein is CATGQGRGSYGYTF.